Below are 2 T cell receptor beta chains sequenced from a single sample in a study of metastatic and nonmetastatic thyroid tumors. All patients reached thyroid surgery having received no treatment beforehand. TCRdb re-analyzed the PCR reads using MiXCR. The sample contains almost 85,000 clones, around 12% of which appear only once. Sequencing input: tumor tissue. The receptors were sampled from a female donor with papillary thyroid cancer or a benign thyroid nodule (not recorded which). Some clones in this sample may be carry-over from other donors' samples.

This clone was picked up a small number of times. This sequence may be a read error, since a much larger clone differs from it by one base. The sample has other DNA sequences that encode this CDR3 too. The CDR3 DNA sequence: TGTGCCACCAGTGATAGAGGAGGGAGGGCCTCGGGGAATGAGCAGTTCTTC. It codes for CATSDRGGRASGNEQFF. This chain links TRBV24-1 with TRBJ2-1; 7 bases map to TRBD2. With 3 bases clipped from V and 7 bases from J, the junction kept 14 bases outside the gene matches. From germline, CDR1 is KGHDR and CDR2 SFDVKD. The CDR3 loop spans 17 amino acids.

The table lists this clone with many counts. The V gene is TRBV2, the J gene TRBJ1-3; the D is unclear. CDR1 SNHLY and CDR2 FYNNEI come from the germline V gene. CDR3 length: 13 residues. The V end was cut by 6 bases, the J end by 3 bases, with 9 bases between. The CDR3 is CASSRSFGNTIYF. Here the CDR3 DNA reads TGTGCCAGCAGCAGGTCGTTTGGAAACACCATATATTTT.